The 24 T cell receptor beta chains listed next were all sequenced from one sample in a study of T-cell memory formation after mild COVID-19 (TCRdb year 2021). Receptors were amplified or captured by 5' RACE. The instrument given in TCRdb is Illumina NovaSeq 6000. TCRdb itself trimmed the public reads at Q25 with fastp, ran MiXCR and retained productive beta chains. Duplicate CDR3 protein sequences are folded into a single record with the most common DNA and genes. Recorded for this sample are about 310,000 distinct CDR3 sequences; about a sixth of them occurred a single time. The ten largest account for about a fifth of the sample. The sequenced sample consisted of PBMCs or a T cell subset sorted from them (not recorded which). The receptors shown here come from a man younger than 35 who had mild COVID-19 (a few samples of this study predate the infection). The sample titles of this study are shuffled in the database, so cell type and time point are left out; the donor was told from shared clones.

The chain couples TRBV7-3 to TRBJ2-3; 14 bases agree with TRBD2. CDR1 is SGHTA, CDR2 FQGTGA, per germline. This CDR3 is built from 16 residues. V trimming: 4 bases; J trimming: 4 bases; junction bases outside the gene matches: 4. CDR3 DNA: TGTGCCAGCAGCTACCGGGGACTAGCGGGGGCAGATACGCAGTATTTT. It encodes CASSYRGLAGADTQYF. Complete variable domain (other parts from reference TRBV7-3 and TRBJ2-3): GAGVSQTPSNKVTEKGKYVELRCDPISGHTALYWYRQSLGQGPEFLIYFQGTGAADDSGLPNDRFFAVRPEGSVSTLKIQRTERGDSAVYLCASSYRGLAGADTQYFGPGTRLTVL.

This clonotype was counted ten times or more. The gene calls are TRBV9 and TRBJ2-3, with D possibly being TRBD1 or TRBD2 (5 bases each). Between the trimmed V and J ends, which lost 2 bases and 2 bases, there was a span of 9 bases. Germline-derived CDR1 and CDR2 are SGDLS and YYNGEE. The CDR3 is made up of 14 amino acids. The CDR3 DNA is TGTGCCAGCAGCGTGGGGGAACTCACAGATACGCAGTATTTT. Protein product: CASSVGELTDTQYF.

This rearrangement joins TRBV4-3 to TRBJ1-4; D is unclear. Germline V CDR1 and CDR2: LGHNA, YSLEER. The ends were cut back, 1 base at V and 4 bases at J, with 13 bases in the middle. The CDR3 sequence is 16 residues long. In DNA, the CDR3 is TGCGCCAGCAGCCAAGGTCCGAGACGGGATAATGAAAAACTGTTTTTT. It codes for CASSQGPRRDNEKLFF.

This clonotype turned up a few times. CDR3 in amino acids: CASSQEKLRLGDEQFF. The CDR3 bases are TGTGCCAGCAGCCAAGAAAAACTACGACTTGGGGATGAGCAGTTCTTC. This sequence joins TRBV3-1 and TRBJ2-1; D remains ambiguous. Trimming removed 0 bases from V and 8 bases from J, with 17 bases in between. This CDR3 is 16 amino acids long. The germline CDR1 and CDR2 sequences are LGHDT and YNNKEL (reference sequence).

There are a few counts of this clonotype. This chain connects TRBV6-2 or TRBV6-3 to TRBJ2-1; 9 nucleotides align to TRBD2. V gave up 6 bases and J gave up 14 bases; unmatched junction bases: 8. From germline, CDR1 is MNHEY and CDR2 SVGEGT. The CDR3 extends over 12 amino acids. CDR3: CASRTGTSWEFF. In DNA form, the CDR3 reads TGTGCCAGCAGGACCGGGACTAGCTGGGAGTTCTTC.

The CDR3 DNA follows: TGTGCCAGCAGTGAGCCAGGGAACACTGAAGCTTTCTTT. This encodes CASSEPGNTEAFF. The gene calls are TRBV6-1 and TRBJ1-1, with D uncertain. Deletions cut 3 bases from V and 1 base from J, with 6 bases between. The CDR3 totals 13 residues. CDR1 is MNHNS, CDR2 SASEGT, per germline.

CDR3 region: CASSPAGGDPENEQFF. In nucleotides, the CDR3 is TGTGCCAGCAGCCCCGCAGGCGGGGACCCTGAGAATGAGCAGTTCTTC. The J gene is TRBJ2-1, the V gene TRBV11-2; D possibly corresponds to TRBD2 (6 bases). Germline CDR1 and CDR2: SGHAT and FQNNGV. The CDR3 has 16 amino acids. Trimming stripped 5 bases from V and 7 bases from J, with 21 bases between.

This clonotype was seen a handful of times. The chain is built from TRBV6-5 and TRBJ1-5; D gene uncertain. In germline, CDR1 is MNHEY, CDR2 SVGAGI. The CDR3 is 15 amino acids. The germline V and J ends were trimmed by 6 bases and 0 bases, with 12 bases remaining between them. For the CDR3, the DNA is TGTGCCAGCAGAATCTCCAGGAATAGCAATCAGCCCCAGCATTTT. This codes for CASRISRNSNQPQHF.

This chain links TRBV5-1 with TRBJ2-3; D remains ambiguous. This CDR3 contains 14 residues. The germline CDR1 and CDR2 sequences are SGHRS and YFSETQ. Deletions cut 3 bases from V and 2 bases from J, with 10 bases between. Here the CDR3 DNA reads TGCGCCAGCAGCTGGAAGGGATTCACAGATACGCAGTATTTT. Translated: CASSWKGFTDTQYF.

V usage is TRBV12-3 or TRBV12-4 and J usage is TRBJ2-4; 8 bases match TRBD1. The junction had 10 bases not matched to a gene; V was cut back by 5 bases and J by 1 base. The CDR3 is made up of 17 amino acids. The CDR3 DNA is TGTGCCAGCAGTGTTTACCGGGACAGGTTTGCCAAAAACATTCAGTACTTC. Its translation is CASSVYRDRFAKNIQYF.

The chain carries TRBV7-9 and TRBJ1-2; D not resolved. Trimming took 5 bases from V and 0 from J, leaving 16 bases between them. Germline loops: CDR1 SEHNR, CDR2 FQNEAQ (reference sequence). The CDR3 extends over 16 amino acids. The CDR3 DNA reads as TGTGCCAGCAGCCCCTCGGGGTTAGAAGCTAACTATGGCTACACCTTC. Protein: CASSPSGLEANYGYTF.

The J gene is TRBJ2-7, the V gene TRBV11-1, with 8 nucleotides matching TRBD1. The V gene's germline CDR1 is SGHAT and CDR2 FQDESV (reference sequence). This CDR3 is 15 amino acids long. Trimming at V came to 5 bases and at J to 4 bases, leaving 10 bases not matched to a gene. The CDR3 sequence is CASSVTRDRRYEQYF. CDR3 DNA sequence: TGTGCCAGCAGCGTCACCCGGGACAGGCGTTACGAGCAGTACTTC.

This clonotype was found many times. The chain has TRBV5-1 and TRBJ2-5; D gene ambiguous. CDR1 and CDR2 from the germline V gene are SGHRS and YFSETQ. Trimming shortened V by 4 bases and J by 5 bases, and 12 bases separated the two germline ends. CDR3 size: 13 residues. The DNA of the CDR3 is TGCGCCAGCAGCCGGGCCCTCGGGGAGACCCAGTACTTC. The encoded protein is CASSRALGETQYF.

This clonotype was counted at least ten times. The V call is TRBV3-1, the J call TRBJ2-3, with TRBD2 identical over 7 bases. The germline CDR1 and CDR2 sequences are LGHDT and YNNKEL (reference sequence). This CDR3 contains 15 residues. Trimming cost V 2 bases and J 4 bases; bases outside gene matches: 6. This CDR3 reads CASSQSLRGADTQYF. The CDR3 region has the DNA TGTGCCAGCAGCCAATCCCTACGGGGGGCAGATACGCAGTATTTT.

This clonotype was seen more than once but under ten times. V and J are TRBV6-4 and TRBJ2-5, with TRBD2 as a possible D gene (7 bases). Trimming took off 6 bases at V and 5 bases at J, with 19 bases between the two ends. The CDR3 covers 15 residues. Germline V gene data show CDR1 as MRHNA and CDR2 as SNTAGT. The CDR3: CASSPGGSGGETQYF. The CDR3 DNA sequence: TGTGCCAGCAGCCCCGGGGGCTCCGGGGGGGAGACCCAGTACTTC.

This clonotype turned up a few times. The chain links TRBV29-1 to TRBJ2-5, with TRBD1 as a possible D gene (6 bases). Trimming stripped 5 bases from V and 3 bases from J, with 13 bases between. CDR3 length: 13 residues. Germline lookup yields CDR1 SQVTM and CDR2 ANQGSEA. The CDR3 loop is CSVIRTDEETQYF. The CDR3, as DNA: TGCAGCGTTATACGGACAGACGAAGAGACCCAGTACTTC.

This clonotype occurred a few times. The CDR3 loop is CASSYSIRLNYGYTF. The CDR3 bases are TGTGCCAGCAGTTACTCGATCAGGTTAAACTATGGCTACACCTTC. The V gene is TRBV6-5, the J gene TRBJ1-2; no definite D call. CDR3 length: 15 amino acids. The germline V gene has CDR1 MNHEY and CDR2 SVGAGI. The ends were cut back, 0 bases at V and 2 bases at J, with 10 bases in the middle.

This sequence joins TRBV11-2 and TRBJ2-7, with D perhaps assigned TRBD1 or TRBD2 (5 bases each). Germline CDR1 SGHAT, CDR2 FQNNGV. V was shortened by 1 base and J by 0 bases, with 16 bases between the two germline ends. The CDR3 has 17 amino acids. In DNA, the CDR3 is TGTGCCAGCAGCTTAGGGGGGATACCTAGGAGCTCCTACGAGCAGTACGTC. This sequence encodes CASSLGGIPRSSYEQYV.

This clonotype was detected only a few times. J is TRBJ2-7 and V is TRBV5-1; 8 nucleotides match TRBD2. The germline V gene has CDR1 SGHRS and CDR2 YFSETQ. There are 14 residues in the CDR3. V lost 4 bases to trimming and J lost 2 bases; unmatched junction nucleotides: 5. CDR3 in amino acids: CASSPDGGAYEQYF. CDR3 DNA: TGCGCCAGCAGCCCTGACGGGGGGGCCTACGAGCAGTACTTC. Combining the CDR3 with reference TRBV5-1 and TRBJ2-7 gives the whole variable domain KAGVTQTPRYLIKTRGQQVTLSCSPISGHRSVSWYQQTPGQGLQFLFEYFSETQRNKGNFPGRFSGRQFSNSRSEMNVSTLELGDSALYLCASSPDGGAYEQYFGPGTRLTVT.

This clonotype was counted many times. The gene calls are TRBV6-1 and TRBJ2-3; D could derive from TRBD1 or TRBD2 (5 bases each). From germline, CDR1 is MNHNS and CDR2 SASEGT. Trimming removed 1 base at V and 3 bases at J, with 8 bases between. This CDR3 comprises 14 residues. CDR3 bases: TGTGCCAGCAGTGAAGGTTGGGGGACAGATACGCAGTATTTT. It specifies CASSEGWGTDTQYF.

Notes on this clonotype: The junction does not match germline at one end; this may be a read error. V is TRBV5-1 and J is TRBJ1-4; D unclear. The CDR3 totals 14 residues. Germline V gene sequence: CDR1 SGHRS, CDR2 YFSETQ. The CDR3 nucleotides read TGCGCCAGCACACGGGAGGCCTTCAATGAAAAACTGATTTTT. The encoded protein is CASTREAFNEKLIF.

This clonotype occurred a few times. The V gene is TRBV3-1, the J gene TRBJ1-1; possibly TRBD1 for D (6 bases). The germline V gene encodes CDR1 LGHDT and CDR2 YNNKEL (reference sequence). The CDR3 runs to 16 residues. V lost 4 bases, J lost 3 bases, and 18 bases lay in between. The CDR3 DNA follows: TGTGCCAGCAGCCCCTCGGAGGGGGGAAGGGACACTGAAGCTTTCTTT. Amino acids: CASSPSEGGRDTEAFF.

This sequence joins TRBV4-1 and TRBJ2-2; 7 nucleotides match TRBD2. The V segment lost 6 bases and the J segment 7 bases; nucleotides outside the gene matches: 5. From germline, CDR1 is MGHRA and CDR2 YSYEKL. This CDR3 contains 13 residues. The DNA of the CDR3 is TGCGCCAGCAGTCCCGCGGGGGTCGGGGAGCTGTTTTTT. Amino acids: CASSPAGVGELFF.

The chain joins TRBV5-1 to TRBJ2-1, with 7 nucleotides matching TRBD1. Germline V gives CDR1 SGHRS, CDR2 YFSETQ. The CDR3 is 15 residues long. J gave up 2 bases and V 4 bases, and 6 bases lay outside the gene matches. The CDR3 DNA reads TGCGCCAGCAGCCTGTCCACAGGGGCCTACAATGAGCAGTTCTTC. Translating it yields CASSLSTGAYNEQFF.